This T cell receptor (beta chain) stems from a study of T cell changes during pregnancy in multiple sclerosis. Germline V lookup: CDR1 LGHNT, CDR2 FRNRAP. Trimming stripped 1 base from V and 7 bases from J, with 15 bases between. CDR3 length equals 15 residues. Clones were sequenced by immunoSEQ multiplex PCR, and TCRdb holds only the in-frame ones, with some missing. The sample consists of 70,000 to 75,000 clones, roughly nine tenths of them appearing once. The chain recombines TRBV12-5 with TRBJ2-3; weak D call: TRBD2 (6 bases). The sample in question was peripheral blood, obtained before pregnancy. This TCR was recovered from a female donor with multiple sclerosis, enrolled in a pregnancy study. The CDR3 protein is CASGLGGLPLNTQYF. The CDR3 DNA is TGTGCTAGTGGTTTGGGGGGACTCCCCCTGAATACGCAGTATTTT.